This entry lists 20 T cell receptor beta chains sequenced from one sample in a study of shared clonotypes between healthy human individuals. Profiling relied on immunoSEQ multiplex PCR, and the TCRdb table lists in-frame clones only, not all of them. This sample has about 590,000 clones, with less than 97% found just once. CD45RO-negative, CCR7-positively selected cells formed the naive CD8 fraction, excluding terminally differentiated effector memory CD45RA+ cells. The sample was naive CD8+ T cells sorted from blood. Source of these receptors: a woman in her thirties in good health.

This chain uses TRBV6-1 with TRBJ2-1, with D perhaps TRBD2 (5 bases). Trimming stripped 0 bases from V and 4 bases from J, with 16 bases between. CDR1 is MNHNS, CDR2 SASEGT, per germline. This CDR3 region has 17 residues. Here the CDR3 reads CASSEAGLNSIYNEQFF. CDR3 DNA: TGTGCCAGCAGTGAAGCAGGACTTAATTCGATTTACAATGAGCAGTTCTTC.

The chain recombines TRBV4-1 with TRBJ2-7; tentative D call: TRBD2 (6 bases). Between the trimmed V and J ends, which lost 0 bases and 7 bases, there was a span of 7 bases. CDR3 length: 12 residues. Germline V gene lookup returns CDR1 MGHRA and CDR2 YSYEKL. This chain's CDR3 is CASSQEGREQYF. The CDR3 DNA reads TGCGCCAGCAGCCAAGAAGGGAGGGAGCAGTACTTC.

The rearrangement links TRBV4-2 to TRBJ2-7; possibly TRBD2 for D (6 bases). Trimming removed 5 bases from V and 3 bases from J, with 11 bases in between. CDR3 size: 13 residues. Looked up from germline, CDR1 is LGHNA and CDR2 is YNFKEQ. This chain's CDR3 is CASSYGGNYEQYF. CDR3 in DNA: TGTGCCAGCAGCTACGGAGGGAACTACGAGCAGTACTTC.

J is TRBJ1-1 and V is TRBV5-6; D is uncertain. The V gene lost 3 bases and the J gene lost 1 base, with 13 bases spanning the gap. Per the germline V gene, CDR1 is SGHDT and CDR2 is YYEEEE. The CDR3 loop spans 15 amino acids. This CDR3 is CASSSVIRGNTEAFF. CDR3 nucleotide sequence: TGTGCCAGCAGCTCGGTTATTCGGGGGAACACTGAAGCTTTCTTT.

The V gene is TRBV7-9, the J gene TRBJ2-7, with D possibly TRBD2 on 5 matching bases. This CDR3 has 14 amino acids. The germline V gene has CDR1 SEHNR and CDR2 FQNEAQ (reference sequence). V shed 2 bases and J shed 3 bases, with 11 bases lying between them. The CDR3 nucleotides are TGTGCCAGCAGCTTAACGGACTGGAACTACGAGCAGTACTTC. Amino acid sequence: CASSLTDWNYEQYF.

This clone was found once. V and J are TRBV27 and TRBJ2-5; no firm D call. The better agreement between TRBJ2-7 and the DNA end casts doubt on the J call. This CDR3 is built from 14 residues. Germline values: CDR1 MNHEY, CDR2 SMNVEV (reference sequence). CDR3 sequence (DNA): TGTGCCAGCAGCGCCACGGTCCCGGACTACGAGCAGTACTTC. Residues: CASSATVPDYEQYF.

This clone showed up just a few times. V and J are TRBV7-9 and TRBJ2-7; D uncertain. Deletions cut 5 bases from V and 4 bases from J, with 9 bases between. Germline loops: CDR1 SEHNR, CDR2 FQNEAQ (reference sequence). CDR3 size: 12 residues. CDR3 sequence reads: CASSQSQYEQYF. The CDR3 DNA reads as TGTGCCAGCAGCCAATCCCAGTACGAGCAGTACTTC.

Only a few counts were recorded for this clone. The rearrangement links TRBV7-2 to TRBJ1-1; D is perhaps TRBD1 (5 bases). Trimming cost V 4 bases and J 7 bases, with 10 bases left between them. Per germline, CDR1 SGHTA and CDR2 FQGNSA. The CDR3 length is 12 residues. CDR3 amino acids: CASSSPTDEAFF. The DNA for the CDR3 is TGTGCCAGCAGCTCTCCGACAGATGAAGCTTTCTTT.

In its sample, this clone was seen once. The chain has TRBV10-2 and TRBJ2-7; tentatively, D is TRBD2 (5 bases). The CDR3 is made up of 14 amino acids. Germline V gene lookup returns CDR1 WSHSY and CDR2 SAAADI. Trimming removed 7 bases from V and 3 bases from J, with 16 bases in between. In nucleotides, the CDR3 is TGCGCCAGCACCAAGGAGGATAATCTCTACGAGCAGTACTTC. Residues: CASTKEDNLYEQYF.

The chain employs TRBV28 and TRBJ1-5; the D is unclear. CDR1 and CDR2 from the germline V gene are MDHEN and SYDVKM. The V and J ends lost 3 bases and 7 bases respectively, with 13 bases between them. CDR3 length equals 14 residues. The CDR3 reads CASSFLGSWQPQHF. The CDR3 DNA reads TGTGCCAGCAGTTTTTTGGGCAGTTGGCAGCCCCAGCATTTT.

The rearrangement joins TRBV29-1 to TRBJ2-7, with 16 positions matching TRBD2. Germline-derived CDR1 and CDR2 are SQVTM and ANQGSEA. CDR3 length: 15 residues. J was trimmed by 2 bases and V by 7 bases; bases with no gene match: 5. CDR3 sequence reads: CSAEGLAGGAYEQYF. The CDR3 region has the DNA TGCAGCGCCGAGGGACTAGCGGGAGGGGCCTACGAGCAGTACTTC.

DNA for the CDR3: TGTGCCAGCAGTTTATATAGCGGCAGGGCGTTTACTGAAGCTTTCTTT. Translating it yields CASSLYSGRAFTEAFF. The chain has TRBV28 and TRBJ1-1; TRBD1 is a possible D gene (5 bases). Trimming removed 1 base from V and 5 bases from J, with 17 bases in between. Germline V gene sequence: CDR1 MDHEN, CDR2 SYDVKM. The CDR3 is made up of 16 amino acids.

Worth noting for this clone: Other DNA sequences within the sample encode an identical CDR3. This chain connects TRBV5-6 to TRBJ1-1, with D hard to call. Germline values: CDR1 SGHDT, CDR2 YYEEEE. This CDR3 spans 13 amino acids. V was cut by 5 bases and J by 0 bases, with 8 bases left in between. CDR3: CASSSTLNTEAFF. As DNA, the CDR3 is TGTGCCAGCAGTTCGACATTGAACACTGAAGCTTTCTTT.

This chain joins TRBV7-9 and TRBJ1-2; D gene uncertain. The V end lost 1 base, the J end lost 5 bases, and 14 bases lay between the germline ends. CDR3 length: 15 residues. The germline CDR1 and CDR2 sequences are SEHNR and FQNEAQ (reference sequence). As DNA, the CDR3 is TGTGCCAGCAGCTTAGGAGTCGGCAGCCGTTATGGCTACACCTTC. Protein: CASSLGVGSRYGYTF.

The rearrangement uses TRBV27 and TRBJ2-1; 11 bases are a match to TRBD2. The trim removed 2 bases at V and 7 bases at J, leaving 7 bases unmatched. Germline lookup yields CDR1 MNHEY and CDR2 SMNVEV (reference sequence). The CDR3 sequence is 16 residues long. DNA of the CDR3: TGTGCCAGCAGTTTAGTAGTAGCGGGAGGGCTTAATGAGCAGTTCTTC. It is translated as CASSLVVAGGLNEQFF.

This chain links TRBV19 with TRBJ1-2; TRBD1 agrees at 9 bases. The V gene's germline CDR1 is LNHDA and CDR2 SQIVND (reference sequence). The CDR3 has 15 amino acids. V lost 6 bases, J lost 3 bases, and 8 bases stayed unmatched. The CDR3 coding sequence is TGTGCCAGTAGAACCGGGACAGGGTTGTACTATGGCTACACCTTC. Its translation is CASRTGTGLYYGYTF.

This chain links TRBV28 with TRBJ2-5, with 8 bases that match TRBD1. The J call may be faulty, since TRBJ2-7 better matches the DNA end. The CDR3 runs 13 residues. The germline CDR1 and CDR2 sequences are MDHEN and SYDVKM. In DNA, the CDR3 is TGTGCCAGCAGAACCGGGACAGGCTACGAGCAGTACTTC. It translates to CASRTGTGYEQYF.

V gene TRBV7-8 combines with J gene TRBJ2-7; no clear D. The germline V and J ends were trimmed by 5 bases and 1 base, with 15 bases remaining between them. This CDR3 comprises 15 residues. Germline V gene data show CDR1 as SGHVS and CDR2 as FQNEAQ. CDR3 amino acids: CASSPPLLVSYEQYF. The CDR3 coding sequence is TGTGCCAGCAGCCCCCCTCTTTTAGTGTCCTACGAGCAGTACTTC.

This chain joins TRBV7-8 and TRBJ2-7; D is uncertain. Per the germline V gene, CDR1 is SGHVS and CDR2 is FQNEAQ. CDR3 length: 15 amino acids. Trimming took 2 bases from V and 0 from J, leaving 11 bases between them. The CDR3 DNA reads as TGTGCCAGCAGCTTATCGTGGCGGAGCTCCTACGAGCAGTACTTC. Protein product: CASSLSWRSSYEQYF.

The gene calls are TRBV29-1 and TRBJ2-1; 7 bases map to TRBD1. The CDR3 sequence is 15 residues long. Germline-derived CDR1 and CDR2 are SQVTM and ANQGSEA. The V gene end was trimmed by 7 bases and the J gene end by 4 bases; junction bases not matched to a gene: 13. The CDR3 region has the DNA TGCAGCGCGGGGACAGCTAGACCAACATACAATGAGCAGTTCTTC. This sequence encodes CSAGTARPTYNEQFF.